What follows is one T cell receptor (beta chain) and its context. It lacks a known antigen. Base qualities are not recorded, but no much larger clone differs from it by a single base. The study was a case-control design nested within a healthcare worker cohort in London, UK, with weekly nasopharyngeal swab PCR tests and blood sampling. Healthcare workers were recruited during the week of the UK lockdown, between 23 and 31 March 2020, and followed weekly for up to roughly 16 weeks. This record comes from a study of early T cells in non-severe SARS-CoV-2 infection listed by TCRdb under 2021. Study-wide context: Bulk RNA from unsorted whole blood was used for TCR sequencing, so alpha and beta chains could not be paired. The study at large found these results: VDJdb matching was skewed toward anti-spike CD8 responses and likely underestimated virus-specific expansions by missing private and CD4 specificities.

From the cysteine up to the phenylalanine, the CDR3 has a length of 15 residues. The read is trimmed to its CDR3 DNA, 45 bases read in frame from base 1. Via the germline V gene (reference sequence), CDR1 is LGHDT and CDR2 YNNKEL. Between the V and J ends, shortened by 6 bases and 1 base respectively, the junction contains 12 bases. The library was obtained by 5' RACE. These reads were obtained on a NextSeq 500. To correct for sequencing error and PCR bias, the TCR library protocol tagged individual cDNA molecules with unique molecular identifiers. TCR alpha and beta chains were both sequenced, and the abundances of alpha and beta sequences in each sample were closely correlated with each other. The original pipeline was this. Decombinator V4 was used to annotate TCR sequences for V gene, J gene and CDR3. Expanded TCRs were defined as changing significantly between any two time points under a Poisson model with p below 0.0001. TCR abundances were normalised to the total number of TCRs sequenced per sample and expressed as counts per million. MAIT TCRs were defined by TRAV1-2 paired with TRAJ12, TRAJ20 or TRAJ33, and iNKT TCRs by TRAV10 paired with TRAJ18. VDJdb, accessed on 1 November 2021, was searched for TCRs annotated for CMV, EBV and SARS-CoV-2, and TCRs annotated for more than one antigen were excluded. The public reads were reprocessed in TCRdb via fastp at Q25 and MiXCR, keeping in-frame beta chains. Records with the same CDR3 protein are collapsed into one entry carrying the most frequent genes and DNA. These V and J calls are TCRdb output, not the study's own analysis. The sample table records more than 90,000 distinct CDR3 sequences; around 10% of these occur just once. The top ten clones comprise about 5% of the sample.

Recombination linked TRBV3-1 to TRBJ2-2; no confident D gene assignment can be made. Sequenced input: whole blood. This receptor was taken from an adult who was a healthcare worker with PCR-confirmed SARS-CoV-2 infection or an uninfected control (not recorded which). Here the CDR3 is given as CASRHVGLNTGELFF. The nucleotide sequence is given as TGTGCCAGCAGGCACGTCGGCCTGAACACCGGGGAGCTGTTTTTT.